A selection of T cell receptor beta chains follows, all from one sample in a study of neoadjuvant nivolumab and ipilimumab in lung cancer. TCRdb's table, derived via immunoSEQ multiplex PCR, lists solely in-frame clones and lacks some. The table lists thousands of clones, 90% to 95% of them singletons. Source: blood, taken after neoadjuvant nivolumab, alone or with ipilimumab, at or shortly before surgery. All receptors come from an adult with non-small cell lung cancer. Some clones in this sample may be carry-over from other donors' samples. Both conserved end residues are part of each CDR3. A D gene is named only where the DNA matches it firmly. Size is omitted from some rows. Given values are once, few, many or a class for expanded clones.

j_call d_call clone_size v_call cdr3_nt cdr3_aa
TRBJ2-1 TRBD2 NA TRBV5-1 TGCGCCAGCAGCTTGTGGCTAGCGGGAGTCGGCGATGAGCAGTTCTTC CASSLWLAGVGDEQFF
TRBJ1-5 TRBD1 NA TRBV30 TGTGCCTGGATCTCACAGGGGGCTCAACCACATCAGCCCCAGCATTTT CAWISQGAQPHQPQHF
TRBJ2-1 NA once TRBV7-3 TGTGCCAGCAGCTTACAAGCGGGCGATGAGCAGTTCTTC CASSLQAGDEQFF
TRBJ2-3 NA once TRBV7-6 TGTGCCACCCAGCTGGGGGCCGCGAGCACAGATACGCAGTATTTT CATQLGAASTDTQYF
TRBJ2-1 NA NA TRBV27 TGTGCCAGCAGTCTCCCTGAGGGTGAGCAGTTCTTC CASSLPEGEQFF
TRBJ2-4 TRBD1 once TRBV18 TGTGCCAGCTCACCCTTAACAGGGGACATTCAGTACTTC CASSPLTGDIQYF
TRBJ2-3 NA NA TRBV7-2 TGTGCCAGCAGTCTTAGAAGGGGCAGCACAGATACGCAGTATTTT CASSLRRGSTDTQYF
TRBJ1-3 NA once TRBV6-5 TGTGCCAGCAGTGTGGGAGCAGAAGGAAACACCATATATTTT CASSVGAEGNTIYF
TRBJ1-2 NA NA TRBV30 TGTGCCTGGAGTGTATCGTTCTCTGGCTACACCTTC CAWSVSFSGYTF
TRBJ2-3 TRBD2 NA TRBV5-4 TGTGCCAGCAGATCGGGACTAGGGACAGATACGCAGTATTTT CASRSGLGTDTQYF
TRBJ1-2 TRBD1 NA TRBV10-3 TGTGCCATCAGAGGGACAGGGGAGGGTAACTATGGCTACACCTTC CAIRGTGEGNYGYTF
TRBJ2-4 TRBD1 NA TRBV4-3 TGCGCCAGCAGCCAAGGAACCCCCGACAGGGGGATATTGGGGAAAAACATTCAGTACTTC CASSQGTPDRGILGKNIQYF
TRBJ2-5 TRBD2 NA TRBV2 TGTGCCAGCAGTAGACGGACGGGGGGGGAGACCCAGTACTTC CASSRRTGGETQYF
TRBJ2-5 NA NA TRBV29-1 TGCAGCGTTGAAATGAGCCAGACCCAGTACTTC CSVEMSQTQYF
TRBJ2-7 NA NA TRBV2 TGTGCCAGCCATCTGGGGGGACAAGACTACGAGCAGTACTTC CASHLGGQDYEQYF
TRBJ2-7 NA NA TRBV30 TGTGCCTGGAGGGGGAGCGGACCCTACGAGCAGTACTTC CAWRGSGPYEQYF
TRBJ1-2 NA NA TRBV7-9 TGTGCCAGCAGTCCGGGCCAGACGCCCTATGGCTACACCTTC CASSPGQTPYGYTF
TRBJ2-7 TRBD1 NA TRBV29-1 TGCAGCGTTGAGGTGGGACAGGCTTTCGGCGAGCAGTACTTC CSVEVGQAFGEQYF
TRBJ1-3 NA NA TRBV15 TGTGCCACCGGGGGGAGGGCTGGAAACACCATATATTTT CATGGRAGNTIYF
TRBJ2-7 NA NA TRBV13 TGTGCCAGCAGCAGAGGCCCGGCGGGATCCTACGAGCAGTACTTC CASSRGPAGSYEQYF
TRBJ1-2 TRBD1 NA TRBV11-2 TGTGCCAGCAGCCGAGACAGGGGTCGTGGCTACACCTTC CASSRDRGRGYTF
TRBJ2-1 NA NA TRBV5-4 TGTGCCAGCAGCGACGGAAGGGGGGTAAGCTCCTACAATGAGCAGTTCTTC CASSDGRGVSSYNEQFF
TRBJ1-2 NA NA TRBV5-8 TGTGCCAGCAGCTTTCAGGGTTTGAGTGGCTACACCTTC CASSFQGLSGYTF
TRBJ2-1 TRBD1 once TRBV29-1 TGCAGCGGGAGGGGACAGGGGACGCATGAGCAGTTCTTC CSGRGQGTHEQFF
TRBJ2-7 NA NA TRBV11-2 TGTGCCAGCAGCCGGGGACTTTCCTACGAGCAGTACTTC CASSRGLSYEQYF
TRBJ1-1 NA NA TRBV2 TGTGCCAGCAGTGAACAATTGTTCGGCACTGAAGCTTTCTTT CASSEQLFGTEAFF
TRBJ2-7 TRBD2 once TRBV30 TGTGCCTGGAGTGTACGGGGGGAATTATACTACGAGCAGTACTTC CAWSVRGELYYEQYF
TRBJ1-1 NA NA TRBV5-4 TGTGCCAGCAGCCTTGACACAGGACTCACTGAAGCTTTCTTT CASSLDTGLTEAFF
TRBJ1-1 NA NA TRBV25-1 TGTGCCAGCAGTGAAAGTTATACTGAAGCTTTCTTT CASSESYTEAFF
TRBJ1-2 TRBD1 once TRBV11-2 TGTGCCAGCAGCTGGCATGGGTACAGGGGCTATGGCTACACCTTC CASSWHGYRGYGYTF
TRBJ2-1 TRBD2 NA TRBV5-1 TGCGCCAGCAGCAGCCAGCGGGAGATCCGCGAGCAGTTCTTC CASSSQREIREQFF
TRBJ2-5 TRBD2 NA TRBV7-2 TGTGCCAGCATGTCCGGGAGGAGAGAGACCCAGTACTTC CASMSGRRETQYF
TRBJ1-5 NA NA TRBV19 TGTGCCAGTAGTATGAGAAATCAGCCCCAGCATTTT CASSMRNQPQHF
TRBJ1-1 NA NA TRBV7-9 TGTGCCAGCAGCTTAGATGGGAGGTGGAACACTGAAGCTTTCTTT CASSLDGRWNTEAFF
TRBJ2-2 TRBD1 once TRBV10-3 TGTGCCATCAGTGACAGCAGGGGGAGCGGGGAGCTGTTTTTT CAISDSRGSGELFF
TRBJ2-2 TRBD1 NA TRBV9 TGTGCCAGCAGCGTAGAAGGACAGGGTTTGAACACCGGGGAGCTGTTTTTT CASSVEGQGLNTGELFF
TRBJ1-1 TRBD1 NA TRBV28 TGTGCCAGCAGCCGGGACAGGGTAAGCACTGAAGCTTTCTTT CASSRDRVSTEAFF
TRBJ1-2 NA NA TRBV6-5 TGTGCCAGCAGTTACGGGGGTTCTGGCTACACCTTC CASSYGGSGYTF
TRBJ2-3 NA NA TRBV7-8 TGTGCCAGCAGCCCCAAGGGTGCAGGGGGCACAGATACGCAGTATTTT CASSPKGAGGTDTQYF
TRBJ1-2 NA NA TRBV7-3 TGTGCCAGCAGCTACATGGCAGGGGTTGGCTACACCTTC CASSYMAGVGYTF
TRBJ1-2 TRBD1 NA TRBV7-9 TGTGCCAGCAGCCACCGGCCAGGGGGCTCAGGCGGCTACACCTTC CASSHRPGGSGGYTF
TRBJ2-3 NA NA TRBV5-1 TGCGCCAGCAGCTTGGTTCTGGGCGGTTCCACGGATACGCAGTATTTT CASSLVLGGSTDTQYF
TRBJ2-7 NA NA TRBV7-9 TGTGCCAGCAGCCGCTCCGGTTACCTCTTGGAGCAGTACTTC CASSRSGYLLEQYF
TRBJ1-4 NA NA TRBV2 TGTGCCAGCACTAACAAACTGGGGGTAGGGGAAAAACTGTTTTTT CASTNKLGVGEKLFF
TRBJ2-2 NA NA TRBV5-1 TGCGCCAGCAGCCCAGTGGGCTACACCGGGGAGCTGTTTTTT CASSPVGYTGELFF
TRBJ2-7 TRBD1 NA TRBV7-8 TGTGCCAGCAGCTATGCTCTTTGGGACAGGGCGAGGTACGAGCAGTACTTC CASSYALWDRARYEQYF
TRBJ2-7 NA NA TRBV5-1 TGCGCCAGCAGCCCCGCGAGTGTCCACGAGCAGTACTTC CASSPASVHEQYF
TRBJ2-6 NA NA TRBV5-8 TGTGCCAGCAGCTTGGGTGGCAGGGGATCTGGGGCCAACGTCCTGACTTTC CASSLGGRGSGANVLTF
TRBJ2-2 TRBD1 NA TRBV18 TGTGCCAGCCCCTCCACGGACAGGGGAACCGGGGAGCTGTTTTTT CASPSTDRGTGELFF
TRBJ1-2 NA NA TRBV7-9 TGTGCCAGCAGCTTGGAGTCAGGGGTCGGGTATGGCTACACCTTC CASSLESGVGYGYTF
TRBJ2-1 TRBD1 NA TRBV7-6 TGTGCCAGCAGCTTAAAACAGGGGTTGTGGCAGTTCTTC CASSLKQGLWQFF